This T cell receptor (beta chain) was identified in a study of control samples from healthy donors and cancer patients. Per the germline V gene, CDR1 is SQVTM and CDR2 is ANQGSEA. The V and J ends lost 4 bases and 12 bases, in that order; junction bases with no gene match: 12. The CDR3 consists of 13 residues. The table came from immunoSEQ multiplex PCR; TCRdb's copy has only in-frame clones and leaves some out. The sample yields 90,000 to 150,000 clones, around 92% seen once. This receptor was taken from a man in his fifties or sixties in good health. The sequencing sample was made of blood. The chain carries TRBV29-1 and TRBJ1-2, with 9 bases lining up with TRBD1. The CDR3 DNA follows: TGCAGCGTTGGCGAACAGACAGGGGGTTACCACACCTTC. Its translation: CSVGEQTGGYHTF.